Sequencing of this T cell receptor beta chain was carried out in a study of blood T cell repertoires in COVID-19. TCRdb keeps only in-frame clones here, not all; method: immunoSEQ multiplex PCR. The table has 200,000 to 300,000 clones, around nine tenths seen once. The cohort comprised adults aged about 18 to 90 years residing in about two dozen US areas. The CDR3 totals 14 residues. CDR1 is SGHTA and CDR2 is FQGTGA in the germline V gene. Trimming took 3 bases from V and 7 from J, leaving 10 bases between them. The rearrangement uses TRBV7-3 and TRBJ1-6, with D unresolved. This clonotype was obtained from a woman between 25 and 40 years old with acute COVID-19. What was sequenced was PBMCs or T cells enriched from blood (not recorded which). The CDR3 sequence: CASSFGSLNSPLHF. The CDR3, as DNA: TGTGCCAGCAGCTTCGGGAGCCTAAATTCACCCCTCCACTTT.